One sample yielded the 23 T cell receptor beta chains listed below, sequenced in a study of siplizumab effects on memory and regulatory T cells. This table comes from immunoSEQ multiplex PCR, and its TCRdb copy is limited to in-frame clones, with some not included. The sample contains about 110,000 clones, 92% of which appear only once. The specimen was Tregs sorted from blood. The receptors were sampled from a human donor in good health.

This chain connects TRBV5-1 to TRBJ1-2, with a tentative D call TRBD1 (5 bases). V was trimmed by 2 bases and J by 8 bases, leaving 16 bases between them. CDR3 length: 14 amino acids. CDR1 and CDR2 from the germline V gene are SGHRS and YFSETQ. CDR3 loop: CASSFRDESGGYTF. DNA of the CDR3: TGCGCCAGCAGCTTCCGGGACGAAAGCGGGGGCTACACCTTC.

The chain uses TRBV5-6 and TRBJ2-3; 9 nucleotides align to TRBD1. V was clipped by 0 bases and J by 5 bases; unmatched bases: 10. Germline-derived CDR1 and CDR2 are SGHDT and YYEEEE. The CDR3 contains 17 residues. The DNA of the CDR3 is TGTGCCAGCAGCTTGGGTACACAGGGGGCGCTCGGAGATACGCAGTATTTT. Residues: CASSLGTQGALGDTQYF.

V usage is TRBV10-3 and J usage is TRBJ1-2; tentatively, D is TRBD1 (5 bases). CDR1 and CDR2 (germline): ENHRY, SYGVKD. Trimming cost V 4 bases and J 3 bases, with 6 bases left between them. This CDR3 is 12 amino acids long. CDR3 amino acids: CAISGGDYGYTF. The CDR3 nucleotides read TGTGCCATCAGTGGGGGGGACTATGGCTACACCTTC.

The chain recombines TRBV6-4 with TRBJ2-2; D perhaps matches TRBD2 (5 bases). The CDR3 totals 13 residues. V gave up 3 bases and J gave up 7 bases, with 9 bases separating them. CDR1 is MRHNA and CDR2 is SNTAGT in the germline V gene. This CDR3 is CASSELAFGELFF. The CDR3 DNA is TGTGCCAGCAGTGAGCTAGCATTCGGGGAGCTGTTTTTT.

The chain carries TRBV7-2 and TRBJ1-1; D is perhaps TRBD1 (6 bases). V lost 3 bases and J 5 bases, leaving 16 bases between the germline ends. The CDR3 totals 15 residues. Germline V gene lookup returns CDR1 SGHTA and CDR2 FQGNSA. CDR3 sequence (DNA): TGTGCCAGCAGCTTCCAGCAGGGAGGGGGAACTGAAGCTTTCTTT. This translates into CASSFQQGGGTEAFF.

The gene calls are TRBV5-5 and TRBJ1-2, with a tentative D call TRBD1 (5 bases). CDR3 length: 14 residues. The germline V and J ends were trimmed by 3 bases and 2 bases, with 11 bases remaining between them. Germline V gene data show CDR1 as SGHKS and CDR2 as YYEKEE (reference sequence). CDR3 DNA sequence: TGTGCCAGCAGCTGGCTCGGGGGAAACTATGGCTACACCTTC. Translated, it gives CASSWLGGNYGYTF.

This clone has a handful of counts. The chain has TRBV4-1 and TRBJ1-6; TRBD1 might be the D (5 bases). The germline V and J ends were trimmed by 1 base and 8 bases, with 12 bases remaining between them. Per the germline V gene, CDR1 is MGHRA and CDR2 is YSYEKL. The CDR3 loop spans 15 amino acids. The CDR3 sequence: CASSQGSGLDSPLHF. In nucleotides, the CDR3 is TGCGCCAGCAGCCAAGGTTCAGGGTTAGATTCACCCCTCCACTTT.

This clone was recorded only once. The chain uses TRBV10-3 and TRBJ1-3; D is uncertain. Trimming took off 2 bases at V and 4 bases at J, with 9 bases between the two ends. CDR1 ENHRY and CDR2 SYGVKD come from the germline V gene. The CDR3 length is 14 residues. The CDR3 bases are TGTGCCATCAGTGAGGTCAGGTTAGGAAACACCATATATTTT. It encodes CAISEVRLGNTIYF.

This clone was found once. The gene calls are TRBV5-1 and TRBJ2-5, with TRBD1 matching 7 bases. With V trimmed by 0 bases and J by 1 base, 0 bases remained unmatched. From germline, CDR1 is SGHRS and CDR2 YFSETQ. The CDR3 is made up of 14 amino acids. The CDR3 spells CASSLGDSQETQYF. The DNA of the CDR3 is TGCGCCAGCAGCTTGGGGGACAGCCAAGAGACCCAGTACTTC. Full variable domain (missing parts from reference TRBV5-1 and TRBJ2-5): KAGVTQTPRYLIKTRGQQVTLSCSPISGHRSVSWYQQTPGQGLQFLFEYFSETQRNKGNFPGRFSGRQFSNSRSEMNVSTLELGDSALYLCASSLGDSQETQYFGPGTRLLVL.

The chain employs TRBV9 and TRBJ2-7; the D gene is possibly TRBD2 (6 bases). From germline, CDR1 is SGDLS and CDR2 YYNGEE. The germline V and J ends were trimmed by 3 bases and 4 bases, with 14 bases remaining between them. The CDR3 is made up of 14 amino acids. For the CDR3, the DNA is TGTGCCAGCAGCGGACGAAACCGGGGGTACGAGCAGTACTTC. Its translation: CASSGRNRGYEQYF.

This rearrangement joins TRBV7-8 to TRBJ1-2; D might be TRBD1 (5 bases). This CDR3 has 13 amino acids. Trimming stripped 4 bases from V and 8 bases from J, with 14 bases between. Looked up from germline, CDR1 is SGHVS and CDR2 is FQNEAQ. The CDR3 bases are TGTGCCAGCAGCTATCTGGGGCCCGAGGGCTACACCTTC. Protein sequence: CASSYLGPEGYTF.

The rearrangement links TRBV5-6 to TRBJ2-7; D remains unclear. The V and J ends lost 2 bases and 3 bases respectively, with 9 bases between them. Germline loops: CDR1 SGHDT, CDR2 YYEEEE. The CDR3 contains 13 residues. CDR3 residues: CASSLEALYEQYF. DNA of the CDR3: TGTGCCAGCAGCTTAGAGGCTCTCTACGAGCAGTACTTC. Using reference TRBV5-6 and TRBJ2-7 for the parts outside the CDR3, the full variable domain is DAGVTQSPTHLIKTRGQQVTLRCSPKSGHDTVSWYQQALGQGPQFIFQYYEEEERQRGNFPDRFSGHQFPNYSSELNVNALLLGDSALYLCASSLEALYEQYFGPGTRLTVT.

This sequence joins TRBV7-2 and TRBJ1-2, with D possibly being TRBD1 (5 bases). Germline assignment: CDR1 SGHTA and CDR2 FQGNSA. V was clipped by 5 bases and J by 0 bases, with 13 bases between them. The CDR3 runs to 15 residues. The chain's CDR3 is CASSLLRGPNYGYTF. The CDR3 nucleotides are TGTGCCAGCAGCCTACTGAGGGGCCCTAACTATGGCTACACCTTC.

The chain joins TRBV5-6 to TRBJ2-7; D gene unclear. V lost 0 bases to trimming and J lost 5 bases, with 15 bases between them. This CDR3 has 15 residues. The germline CDR1 and CDR2 sequences are SGHDT and YYEEEE. The CDR3 region has the DNA TGTGCCAGCAGCTTGGCCCTAGGGTATCCCCACGAGCAGTACTTC. As protein: CASSLALGYPHEQYF. Supplemented by reference TRBV5-6 and TRBJ2-7, the full variable domain reads DAGVTQSPTHLIKTRGQQVTLRCSPKSGHDTVSWYQQALGQGPQFIFQYYEEEERQRGNFPDRFSGHQFPNYSSELNVNALLLGDSALYLCASSLALGYPHEQYFGPGTRLTVT.

The genes are TRBV7-9 and TRBJ2-7; D may correspond to TRBD1 or TRBD2 (5 bases each). Trimming removed 5 bases at V and 5 bases at J, with 25 bases between. This CDR3 comprises 17 residues. CDR1 is SEHNR and CDR2 is FQNEAQ in the germline V gene (reference sequence). The CDR3 loop reads CASSLGLFGAVFDEQYF. The CDR3 bases are TGTGCCAGCAGCCTAGGGTTGTTCGGGGCAGTATTCGACGAGCAGTACTTC.

The CDR3 bases are TGTGCCATGCGACGCGGGGGTCTCTACAATGAGCAGTTCTTC. Translation gives CAMRRGGLYNEQFF. This chain links TRBV10-3 with TRBJ2-1; TRBD2 matches at 7 bases. This CDR3 region has 14 residues. In germline, CDR1 is ENHRY, CDR2 SYGVKD. V shed 9 bases and J 3 bases; nucleotides not matched to a gene: 8.

The chain is built from TRBV19 and TRBJ2-7; TRBD2 is a possible D gene (5 bases). The CDR3 sequence is 14 residues long. The germline V gene has CDR1 LNHDA and CDR2 SQIVND (reference sequence). Trimming shortened V by 5 bases and J by 2 bases, and 13 bases separated the two germline ends. In DNA, the CDR3 is TGTGCCAGTAGTCAACTGGACTTCCCCTACGAGCAGTACTTC. It codes for CASSQLDFPYEQYF.

In this sample, this clone turned up once. V is TRBV11-2 and J is TRBJ2-4, with D hard to call. V lost 1 base, J lost 9 bases, and 13 bases lay in between. Per the germline V gene, CDR1 is SGHAT and CDR2 is FQNNGV. This CDR3 is 14 amino acids long. The CDR3 DNA follows: TGTGCCAGCAGCTTAGGGTCCAGCCTTAGCATTCAGTACTTC. Translated: CASSLGSSLSIQYF.

This clone was counted between two and nine times. Additional DNA sequences in this sample encode the identical CDR3. V gene TRBV7-8 combines with J gene TRBJ1-4, with 10 nucleotides matching TRBD1. V shed 5 bases, J shed 6 bases, and the junction held 3 bases outside the gene matches. The CDR3 totals 14 residues. CDR1 and CDR2 from the germline V gene are SGHVS and FQNEAQ. The CDR3 coding sequence is TGTGCCAGCAGCGGGGACAGGGGAGATGAAAAACTGTTTTTT. Translation: CASSGDRGDEKLFF.

The chain recombines TRBV6-1 with TRBJ1-1; 7 bases agree with TRBD1. The ends lost 5 bases at V and 2 bases at J; junction bases unmatched: 5. The CDR3 is 14 residues long. CDR1 is MNHNS, CDR2 SASEGT, per germline. In nucleotides, the CDR3 is TGTGCCAGCAGTATACGACAGGGAAACACTGAAGCTTTCTTT. Its protein is CASSIRQGNTEAFF.

The chain employs TRBV5-1 and TRBJ2-4, with TRBD1 matching 7 bases. The CDR3 loop spans 14 amino acids. V lost 4 bases and J lost 6; bases outside the gene matches: 7. Germline CDR1 and CDR2: SGHRS and YFSETQ. CDR3 loop: CASSVRQGLNIQYF. CDR3 nucleotide sequence: TGCGCCAGCAGCGTGAGACAGGGATTAAACATTCAGTACTTC.

The rearrangement uses TRBV6-1 and TRBJ2-1; TRBD2 aligns across 11 bases. J was trimmed by 8 bases and V by 5 bases; bases with no gene match: 8. The CDR3 is 15 residues long. Per the germline V gene, CDR1 is MNHNS and CDR2 is SASEGT. DNA for the CDR3: TGTGCCAGCAGTAAAATAGCGGGAGGGCCCCATGAGCAGTTCTTC. The encoded protein is CASSKIAGGPHEQFF.

The chain combines TRBV27 with TRBJ1-2, with D maybe TRBD1 (5 bases). CDR3 length: 13 residues. V gave up 5 bases and J gave up 7 bases, with 14 bases separating them. Germline values: CDR1 MNHEY, CDR2 SMNVEV (reference sequence). The CDR3: CASSLRHGGGYTF. CDR3 nucleotides: TGTGCCAGCAGTCTACGACACGGGGGTGGCTACACCTTC.